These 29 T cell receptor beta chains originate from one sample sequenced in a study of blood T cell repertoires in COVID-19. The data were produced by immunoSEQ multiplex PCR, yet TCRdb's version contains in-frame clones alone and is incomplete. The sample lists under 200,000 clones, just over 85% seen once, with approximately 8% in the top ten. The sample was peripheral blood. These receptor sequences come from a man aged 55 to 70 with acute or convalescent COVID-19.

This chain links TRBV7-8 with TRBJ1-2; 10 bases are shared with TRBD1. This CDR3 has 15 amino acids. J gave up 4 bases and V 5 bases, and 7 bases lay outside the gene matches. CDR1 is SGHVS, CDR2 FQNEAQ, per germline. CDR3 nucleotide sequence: TGTGCCAGCAGCATGGGGACAGGGGTTAGCTATGGCTACACCTTC. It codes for CASSMGTGVSYGYTF. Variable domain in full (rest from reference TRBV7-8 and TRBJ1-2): GAGVSQSPRYKVAKRGQDVALRCDPISGHVSLFWYQQALGQGPEFLTYFQNEAQLDKSGLPSDRFFAERPEGSVSTLKIQRTQQEDSAVYLCASSMGTGVSYGYTFGSGTRLTVV.

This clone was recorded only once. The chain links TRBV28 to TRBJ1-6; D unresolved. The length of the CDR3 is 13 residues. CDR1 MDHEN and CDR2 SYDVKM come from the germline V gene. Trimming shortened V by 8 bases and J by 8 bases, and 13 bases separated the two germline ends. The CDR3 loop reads CASAEAADSPLHF. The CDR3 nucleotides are TGTGCCAGCGCCGAGGCGGCCGATTCACCCCTCCACTTT.

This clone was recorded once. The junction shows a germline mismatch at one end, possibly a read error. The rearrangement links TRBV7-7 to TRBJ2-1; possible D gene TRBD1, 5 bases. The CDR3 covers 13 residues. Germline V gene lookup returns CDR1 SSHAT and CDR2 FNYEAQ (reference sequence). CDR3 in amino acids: CASSLVDTSEQFF. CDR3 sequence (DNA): TGTGCTAGCAGCTTAGTGGACACCTCTGAGCAGTTCTTC. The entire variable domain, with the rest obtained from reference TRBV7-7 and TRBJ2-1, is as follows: GAGVSQSPRYKVTKRGQDVTLRCDPISSHATLYWYQQALGQGPEFLTYFNYEAQPDKSGLPSDRFSAERPEGSISTLTIQRTEQRDSAMYRCASSLVDTSEQFFGPGTRLTVL.

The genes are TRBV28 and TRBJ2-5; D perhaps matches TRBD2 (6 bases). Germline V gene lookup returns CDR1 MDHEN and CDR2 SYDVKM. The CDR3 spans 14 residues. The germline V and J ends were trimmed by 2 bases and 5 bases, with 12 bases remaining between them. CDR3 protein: CASSLGGGRETQYF. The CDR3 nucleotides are TGTGCCAGCAGTTTAGGTGGGGGGAGGGAGACCCAGTACTTC.

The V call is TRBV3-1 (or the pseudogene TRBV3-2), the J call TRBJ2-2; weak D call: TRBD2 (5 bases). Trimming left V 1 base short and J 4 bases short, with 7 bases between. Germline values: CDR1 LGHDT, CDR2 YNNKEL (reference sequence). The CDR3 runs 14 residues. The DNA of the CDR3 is TGTGCCAGCAGCCAAGGGGGAGCCACCGGGGAGCTGTTTTTT. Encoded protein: CASSQGGATGELFF.

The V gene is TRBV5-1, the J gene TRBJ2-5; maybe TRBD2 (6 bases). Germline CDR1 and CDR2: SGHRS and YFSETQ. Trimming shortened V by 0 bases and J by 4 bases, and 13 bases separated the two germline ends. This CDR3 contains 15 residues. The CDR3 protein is CASSLDVGLPETQYF. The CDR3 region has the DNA TGCGCCAGCAGCTTGGATGTGGGACTCCCAGAGACCCAGTACTTC.

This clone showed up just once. This CDR3 is CASSLGLAGSGETQYF. CDR3 bases: TGCGCCAGCAGCCTGGGACTAGCGGGATCAGGAGAGACCCAGTACTTC. The chain has TRBV5-1 and TRBJ2-5; 13 bases fit TRBD2. The CDR3 length is 16 residues. Germline V CDR1 and CDR2: SGHRS, YFSETQ. V lost 4 bases to trimming and J lost 4 bases; unmatched junction nucleotides: 7.

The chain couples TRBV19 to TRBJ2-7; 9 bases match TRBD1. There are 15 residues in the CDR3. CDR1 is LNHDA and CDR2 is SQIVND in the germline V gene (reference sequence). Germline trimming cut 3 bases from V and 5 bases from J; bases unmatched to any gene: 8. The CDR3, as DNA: TGTGCCAGTAGTATTTTCGGGACAGGGTCAGACGAGCAGTACTTC. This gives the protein CASSIFGTGSDEQYF.

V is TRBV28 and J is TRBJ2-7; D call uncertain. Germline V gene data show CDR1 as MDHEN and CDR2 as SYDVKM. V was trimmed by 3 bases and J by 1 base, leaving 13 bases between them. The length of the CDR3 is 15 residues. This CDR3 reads CASSFMTLRSYEQYF. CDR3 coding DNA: TGTGCCAGCAGTTTCATGACCCTGCGGTCCTACGAGCAGTACTTC. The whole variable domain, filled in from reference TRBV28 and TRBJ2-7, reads DVKVTQSSRYLVKRTGEKVFLECVQDMDHENMFWYRQDPGLGLRLIYFSYDVKMKEKGDIPEGYSVSREKKERFSLILESASTNQTSMYLCASSFMTLRSYEQYFGPGTRLTVT.

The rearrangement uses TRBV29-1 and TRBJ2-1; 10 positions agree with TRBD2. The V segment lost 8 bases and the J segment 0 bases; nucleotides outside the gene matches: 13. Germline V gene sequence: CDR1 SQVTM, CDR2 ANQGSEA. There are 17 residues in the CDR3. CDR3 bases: TGCAGCACAATCGGGCTAGCGGGAGCGACCTCCTACAATGAGCAGTTCTTC. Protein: CSTIGLAGATSYNEQFF.

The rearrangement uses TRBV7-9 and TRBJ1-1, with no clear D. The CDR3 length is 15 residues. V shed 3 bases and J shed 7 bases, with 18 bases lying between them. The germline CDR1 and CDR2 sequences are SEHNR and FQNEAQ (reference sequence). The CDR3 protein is CASSLGVVQPDEAFF. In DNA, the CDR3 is TGTGCCAGCAGCTTGGGAGTGGTACAGCCAGATGAAGCTTTCTTT.

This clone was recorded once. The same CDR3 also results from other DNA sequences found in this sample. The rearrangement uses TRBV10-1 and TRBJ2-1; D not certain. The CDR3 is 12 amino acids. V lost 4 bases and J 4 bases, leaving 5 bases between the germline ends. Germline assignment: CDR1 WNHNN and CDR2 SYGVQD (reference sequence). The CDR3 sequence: CASSAGYNEQFF. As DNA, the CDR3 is TGCGCCAGCAGTGCCGGGTACAATGAGCAGTTCTTC.

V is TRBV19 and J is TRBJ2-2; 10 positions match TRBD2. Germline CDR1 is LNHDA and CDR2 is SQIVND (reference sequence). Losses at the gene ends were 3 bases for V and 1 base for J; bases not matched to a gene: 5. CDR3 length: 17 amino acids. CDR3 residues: CASSIGPSGGNTGELFF. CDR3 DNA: TGTGCCAGTAGTATTGGCCCTAGCGGGGGGAACACCGGGGAGCTGTTTTTT.

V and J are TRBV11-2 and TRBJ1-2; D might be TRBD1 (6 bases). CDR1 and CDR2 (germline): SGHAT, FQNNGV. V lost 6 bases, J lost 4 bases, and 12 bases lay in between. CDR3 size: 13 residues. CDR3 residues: CASSRTVSYGYTF. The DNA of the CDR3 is TGTGCCAGCAGTCGGACAGTTTCCTATGGCTACACCTTC.

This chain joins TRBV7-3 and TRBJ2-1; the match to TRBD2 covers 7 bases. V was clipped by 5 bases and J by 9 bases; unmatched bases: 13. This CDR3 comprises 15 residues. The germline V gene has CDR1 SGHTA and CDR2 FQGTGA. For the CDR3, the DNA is TGTGCCAGCAGCCCCTCGGGGGGTCAGCGGGTTGAGCAGTTCTTC. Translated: CASSPSGGQRVEQFF. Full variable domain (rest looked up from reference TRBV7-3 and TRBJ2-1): GAGVSQTPSNKVTEKGKYVELRCDPISGHTALYWYRQSLGQGPEFLIYFQGTGAADDSGLPNDRFFAVRPEGSVSTLKIQRTERGDSAVYLCASSPSGGQRVEQFFGPGTRLTVL.

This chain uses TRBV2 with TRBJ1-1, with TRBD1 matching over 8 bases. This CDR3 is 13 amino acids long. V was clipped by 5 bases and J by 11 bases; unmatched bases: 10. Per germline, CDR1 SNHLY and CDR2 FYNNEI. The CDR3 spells CASSPGQGLSAFF. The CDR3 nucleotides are TGTGCCAGCAGTCCAGGACAGGGTTTATCGGCTTTCTTT.

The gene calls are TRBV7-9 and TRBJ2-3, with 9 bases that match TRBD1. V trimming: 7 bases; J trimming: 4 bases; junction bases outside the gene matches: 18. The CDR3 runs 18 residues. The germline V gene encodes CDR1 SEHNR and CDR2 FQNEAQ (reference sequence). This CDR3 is CASTPWGGQGGVADTQYF. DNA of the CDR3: TGTGCCAGCACCCCTTGGGGGGGACAGGGAGGCGTTGCAGATACGCAGTATTTT.

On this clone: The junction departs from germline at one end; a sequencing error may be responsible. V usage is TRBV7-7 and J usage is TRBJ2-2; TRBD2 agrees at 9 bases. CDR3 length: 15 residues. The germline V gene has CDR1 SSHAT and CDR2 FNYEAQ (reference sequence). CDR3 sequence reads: CASSLSLAGTGELFF. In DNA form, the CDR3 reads TGTGCTAGCAGCTTATCGCTAGCGGGAACCGGGGAGCTGTTTTTT.

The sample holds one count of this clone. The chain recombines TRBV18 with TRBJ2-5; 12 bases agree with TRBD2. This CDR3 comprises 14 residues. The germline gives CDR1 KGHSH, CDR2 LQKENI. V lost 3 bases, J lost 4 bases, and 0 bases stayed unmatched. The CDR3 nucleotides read TGTGCCAGCTCACCGACTAGCGGGAGAGAGACCCAGTACTTC. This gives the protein CASSPTSGRETQYF.

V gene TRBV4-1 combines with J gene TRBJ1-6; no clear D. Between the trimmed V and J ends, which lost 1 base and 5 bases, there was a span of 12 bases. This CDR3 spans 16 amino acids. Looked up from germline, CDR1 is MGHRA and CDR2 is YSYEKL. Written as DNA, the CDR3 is TGCGCCAGCAGCCAAGTTTCGGGGATTGATAATTCACCCCTCCACTTT. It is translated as CASSQVSGIDNSPLHF.

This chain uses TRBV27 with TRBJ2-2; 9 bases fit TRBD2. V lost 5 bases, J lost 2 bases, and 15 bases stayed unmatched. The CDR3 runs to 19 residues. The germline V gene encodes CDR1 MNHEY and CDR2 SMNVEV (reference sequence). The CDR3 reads CASSPTRGRADPNTGELFF. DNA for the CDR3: TGTGCCAGCAGTCCTACCCGCGGGAGGGCCGATCCCAACACCGGGGAGCTGTTTTTT.

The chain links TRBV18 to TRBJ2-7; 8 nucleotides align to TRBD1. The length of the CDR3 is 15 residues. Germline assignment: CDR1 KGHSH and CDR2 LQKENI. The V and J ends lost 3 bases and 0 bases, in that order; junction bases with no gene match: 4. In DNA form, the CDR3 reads TGTGCCAGCTCACCCGGACAGGGTGGCTCCTACGAGCAGTACTTC. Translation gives CASSPGQGGSYEQYF.

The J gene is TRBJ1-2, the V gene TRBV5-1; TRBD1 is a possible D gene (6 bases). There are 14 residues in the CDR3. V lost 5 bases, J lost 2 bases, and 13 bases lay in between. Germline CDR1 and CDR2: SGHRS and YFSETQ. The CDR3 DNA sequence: TGCGCCAGCAGACCTACCACAGGGAACTATGGCTACACCTTC. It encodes CASRPTTGNYGYTF.

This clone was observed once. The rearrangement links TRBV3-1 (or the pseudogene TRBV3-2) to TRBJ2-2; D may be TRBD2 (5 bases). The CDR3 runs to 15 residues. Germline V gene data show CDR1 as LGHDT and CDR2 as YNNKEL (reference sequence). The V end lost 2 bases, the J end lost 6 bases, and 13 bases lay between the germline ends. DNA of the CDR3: TGTGCCAGCAGCCAATTGAGGGTTAGAGCCGGGGAGCTGTTTTTT. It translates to CASSQLRVRAGELFF.

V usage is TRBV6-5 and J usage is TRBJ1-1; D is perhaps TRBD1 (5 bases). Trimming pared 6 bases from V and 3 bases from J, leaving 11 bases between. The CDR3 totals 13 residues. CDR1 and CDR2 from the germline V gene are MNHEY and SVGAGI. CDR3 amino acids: CASRGLGHTEAFF. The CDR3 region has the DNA TGTGCCAGCAGGGGGTTGGGGCACACTGAAGCTTTCTTT.

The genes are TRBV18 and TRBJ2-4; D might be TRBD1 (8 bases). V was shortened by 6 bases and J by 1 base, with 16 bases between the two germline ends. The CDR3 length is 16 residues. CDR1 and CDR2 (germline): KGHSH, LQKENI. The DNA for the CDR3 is TGTGCCAGCTCGCTACAGGGGGGGGCGGCCAAAAACATTCAGTACTTC. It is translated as CASSLQGGAAKNIQYF. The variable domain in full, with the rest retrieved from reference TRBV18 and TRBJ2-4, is NAGVMQNPRHLVRRRGQEARLRCSPMKGHSHVYWYRQLPEEGLKFMVYLQKENIIDESGMPKERFSAEFPKEGPSILRIQQVVRGDSAAYFCASSLQGGAAKNIQYFGAGTRLSVL.

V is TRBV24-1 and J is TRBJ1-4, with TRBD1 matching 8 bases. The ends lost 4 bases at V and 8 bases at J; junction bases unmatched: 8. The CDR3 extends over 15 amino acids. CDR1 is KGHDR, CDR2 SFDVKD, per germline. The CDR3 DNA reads TGTGCCACCAGTGAGGGGACAGGTTTCGAAGAAAAACTGTTTTTT. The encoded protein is CATSEGTGFEEKLFF.

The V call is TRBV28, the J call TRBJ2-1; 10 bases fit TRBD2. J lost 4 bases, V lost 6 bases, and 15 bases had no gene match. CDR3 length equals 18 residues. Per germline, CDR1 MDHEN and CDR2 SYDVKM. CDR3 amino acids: CASSSFEGTSDRYNEQFF. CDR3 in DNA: TGTGCCAGCAGCTCCTTCGAGGGGACTAGCGACCGGTACAATGAGCAGTTCTTC.

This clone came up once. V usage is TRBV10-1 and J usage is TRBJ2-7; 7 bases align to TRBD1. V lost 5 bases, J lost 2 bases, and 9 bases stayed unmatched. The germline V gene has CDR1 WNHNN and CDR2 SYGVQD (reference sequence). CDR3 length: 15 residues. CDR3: CASSPQGTETYEQYF. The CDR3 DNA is TGCGCCAGCAGTCCCCAAGGGACAGAAACCTACGAGCAGTACTTC.